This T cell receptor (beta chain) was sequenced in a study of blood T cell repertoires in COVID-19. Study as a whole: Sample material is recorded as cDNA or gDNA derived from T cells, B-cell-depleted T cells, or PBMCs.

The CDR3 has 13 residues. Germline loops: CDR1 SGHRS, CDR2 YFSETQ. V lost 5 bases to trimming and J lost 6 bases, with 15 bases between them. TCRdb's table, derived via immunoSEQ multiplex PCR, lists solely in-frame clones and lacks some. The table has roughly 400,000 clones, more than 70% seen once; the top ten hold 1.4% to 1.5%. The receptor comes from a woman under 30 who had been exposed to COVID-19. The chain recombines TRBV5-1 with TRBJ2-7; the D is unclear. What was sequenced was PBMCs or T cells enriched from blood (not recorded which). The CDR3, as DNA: TGCGCCAGCAGTGGTCAAGCTCCCCCCGAGCAGTACTTC. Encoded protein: CASSGQAPPEQYF.